These 20 T cell receptor beta chains came from one sample sequenced in a study of T-cell memory formation after mild COVID-19. TCRdb fed the 5' RACE reads into MiXCR, producing one record per CDR3 protein. The sample consists of roughly 400,000 distinct CDR3 sequences, about 17% of them appearing once. The sample was PBMCs or a T cell subset sorted from them (not recorded which). The receptors were gathered from a young man who had mild COVID-19 (a few samples of this study predate the infection). Cell type and time point are not known.

This clonotype was counted between two and nine times. CDR3 DNA: TGTGCCAGCAGCCAAGACAGGGTCTCTGGGGCCAACGTCCTGACTTTC. This sequence encodes CASSQDRVSGANVLTF. This chain connects TRBV11-2 to TRBJ2-6; 7 bases map to TRBD1. The length of the CDR3 is 16 residues. The germline V gene has CDR1 SGHAT and CDR2 FQNNGV. J was trimmed by 0 bases and V by 5 bases; bases with no gene match: 4.

The chain joins TRBV7-7 to TRBJ2-1; the match to TRBD2 covers 7 bases. V was clipped by 4 bases and J by 6 bases; unmatched bases: 3. The CDR3 consists of 13 residues. Germline V lookup: CDR1 SSHAT, CDR2 FNYEAQ (reference sequence). The CDR3 spells CASSWGGFNEQFF. CDR3 nucleotides: TGTGCCAGCAGCTGGGGAGGGTTCAATGAGCAGTTCTTC.

The chain combines TRBV9 with TRBJ2-5; TRBD2 agrees at 12 bases. The V gene end was trimmed by 4 bases and the J gene end by 4 bases; junction bases not matched to a gene: 11. There are 17 residues in the CDR3. CDR1 is SGDLS and CDR2 is YYNGEE in the germline V gene. The CDR3 nucleotides are TGTGCCAGCAGCACCCGCCCTAGCGGGGGGGGAGGAGAGACCCAGTACTTC. It yields the protein CASSTRPSGGGGETQYF. The full variable domain, rest sourced from reference TRBV9 and TRBJ2-5, is DSGVTQTPKHLITATGQRVTLRCSPRSGDLSVYWYQQSLDQGLQFLIQYYNGEERAKGNILERFSAQQFPDLHSELNLSSLELGDSALYFCASSTRPSGGGGETQYFGPGTRLLVL.

This clonotype came up a few times. This chain joins TRBV5-1 and TRBJ2-1; 7 bases fit TRBD2. The CDR3 length is 18 residues. Germline CDR1 and CDR2: SGHRS and YFSETQ. V trimming: 0 bases; J trimming: 0 bases; junction bases outside the gene matches: 9. The chain's CDR3 is CASSLGLAVKSSYNEQFF. CDR3 sequence (DNA): TGCGCCAGCAGCTTGGGGCTAGCGGTAAAGAGCTCCTACAATGAGCAGTTCTTC. Full variable domain (remainder filled in from reference TRBV5-1 and TRBJ2-1): KAGVTQTPRYLIKTRGQQVTLSCSPISGHRSVSWYQQTPGQGLQFLFEYFSETQRNKGNFPGRFSGRQFSNSRSEMNVSTLELGDSALYLCASSLGLAVKSSYNEQFFGPGTRLTVL.

This chain connects TRBV29-1 to TRBJ2-7, with 8 bases identical to TRBD2. With V trimmed by 6 bases and J by 6 bases, 4 bases remained unmatched. The CDR3 is 11 residues long. Germline CDR1 reads SQVTM; CDR2 reads ANQGSEA. CDR3 DNA: TGCAGCGTCGCCCGGGGGGGCGAGCAGTACTTC. Residues: CSVARGGEQYF.

This clonotype has ten or more counts. The J gene is TRBJ1-1, the V gene TRBV5-1; 7 bases are shared with TRBD1. V lost 4 bases to trimming and J lost 4 bases; unmatched junction nucleotides: 10. This CDR3 has 15 amino acids. Per the germline V gene, CDR1 is SGHRS and CDR2 is YFSETQ. CDR3 residues: CASSSTGASSTEAFF. CDR3 nucleotide sequence: TGCGCCAGCAGCAGCACAGGGGCGTCGAGCACTGAAGCTTTCTTT. Based on the CDR3 plus reference TRBV5-1 and TRBJ1-1, the full variable domain is KAGVTQTPRYLIKTRGQQVTLSCSPISGHRSVSWYQQTPGQGLQFLFEYFSETQRNKGNFPGRFSGRQFSNSRSEMNVSTLELGDSALYLCASSSTGASSTEAFFGQGTRLTVV.

This clonotype was detected a few times. The rearrangement joins TRBV7-2 to TRBJ1-6; D remains unclear. The V gene's germline CDR1 is SGHTA and CDR2 FQGNSA. The CDR3 is 14 residues long. CDR3 sequence: CATRRSSYNSPLHF. DNA of the CDR3: TGTGCTACACGGCGGAGCTCCTATAATTCACCCCTCCACTTT. The full variable domain, in which reference TRBV7-2 and TRBJ1-6 provide the parts outside the CDR3, is GAGVSQSPSNKVTEKGKDVELRCDPISGHTALYWYRQSLGQGLEFLIYFQGNSAPDKSGLPSDRFSAERTGGSVSTLTIQRTQQEDSAVYLCATRRSSYNSPLHFGNGTRLTVT.

The J gene is TRBJ2-1, the V gene TRBV27; maybe TRBD2 (6 bases). Germline V gives CDR1 MNHEY, CDR2 SMNVEV (reference sequence). CDR3 length: 11 residues. Trimming took off 8 bases at V and 6 bases at J, with 8 bases between the two ends. The CDR3 loop is CASGGLNEQFF. CDR3 coding DNA: TGTGCCAGCGGGGGACTCAATGAGCAGTTCTTC.

In DNA form, the CDR3 reads TGTGCCAGCAGTCGGGACACCTACTACGAGCAGTACTTC. As protein: CASSRDTYYEQYF. This chain links TRBV9 with TRBJ2-7; possible D gene TRBD1, 6 bases. The V gene's germline CDR1 is SGDLS and CDR2 YYNGEE. Deletions cut 5 bases from V and 3 bases from J, with 12 bases between. The CDR3 is made up of 13 amino acids.

V is TRBV30 and J is TRBJ1-1; tentatively, D is TRBD1 (6 bases). Germline assignment: CDR1 GTSNPN and CDR2 SVGIG (reference sequence). V shed 0 bases and J shed 7 bases, with 9 bases lying between them. The CDR3 consists of 12 residues. CDR3 loop: CAWSVQGIEAFF. Here the CDR3 DNA reads TGTGCCTGGAGTGTCCAGGGGATTGAAGCTTTCTTT.

The sample holds a few counts of this clonotype. The rearrangement joins TRBV28 to TRBJ1-5, with D maybe TRBD1 (6 bases). V shed 6 bases and J shed 0 bases, with 18 bases lying between them. This CDR3 is built from 17 residues. Per the germline V gene, CDR1 is MDHEN and CDR2 is SYDVKM. As DNA, the CDR3 is TGTGCCAGCAGCACAGGGCCCCGCCTGATTAGCAATCAGCCCCAGCATTTT. Translated: CASSTGPRLISNQPQHF.

This clonotype came up a few times. The genes are TRBV20-1 and TRBJ1-6; D is perhaps TRBD1 (5 bases). Trimming cost V 4 bases and J 5 bases, with 15 bases left between them. Germline V gives CDR1 DFQATT, CDR2 SNEGSKA (reference sequence). This CDR3 is built from 15 residues. The CDR3 DNA reads TGCAGTGCTACGTTGAATTGGGGGAATAATTCACCCCTCCACTTT. Its protein is CSATLNWGNNSPLHF.

This clonotype was observed a handful of times. This chain connects TRBV6-1 to TRBJ2-1; D remains ambiguous. The germline V and J ends were trimmed by 2 bases and 0 bases, with 11 bases remaining between them. Germline values: CDR1 MNHNS, CDR2 SASEGT. The CDR3 spans 16 residues. The CDR3 region has the DNA TGTGCCAGCAGTGAAACAGTCCCGAGCTCCTACAATGAGCAGTTCTTC. Its protein is CASSETVPSSYNEQFF.

This clonotype was counted between two and nine times. This chain connects TRBV12-3 or TRBV12-4 to TRBJ1-1; D unclear. Deletions cut 2 bases from V and 0 bases from J, with 13 bases between. This CDR3 contains 16 residues. The DNA of the CDR3 is TGTGCCAGCAGTTTAAGGTCGGGGAGCATGAACACTGAAGCTTTCTTT. Translated: CASSLRSGSMNTEAFF.

This chain connects TRBV15 to TRBJ1-5; D remains unclear. V was pared by 1 base and J by 6 bases, with 13 bases between. The CDR3 covers 15 residues. Germline values: CDR1 LNHNV, CDR2 YYDKDF (reference sequence). CDR3 in amino acids: CATSRAAGIGQPQHF. The DNA for the CDR3 is TGTGCCACCAGCAGAGCTGCAGGTATAGGTCAGCCCCAGCATTTT.

V usage is TRBV10-3 and J usage is TRBJ2-2; D is undetermined. Per germline, CDR1 ENHRY and CDR2 SYGVKD. The length of the CDR3 is 16 residues. V was trimmed by 4 bases and J by 2 bases, leaving 14 bases between them. The chain's CDR3 is CAISGTSDDNTGELFF. The CDR3, as DNA: TGTGCCATCAGTGGGACCTCCGATGACAACACCGGGGAGCTGTTTTTT.

This clonotype was seen a handful of times. The chain carries TRBV5-1 and TRBJ1-2; D possibly corresponds to TRBD1 (5 bases). Germline values: CDR1 SGHRS, CDR2 YFSETQ. The CDR3 length is 15 residues. Trimming stripped 3 bases from V and 1 base from J, with 13 bases between. CDR3 DNA: TGCGCCAGCAGCTACGGGACGGCAGTTAACTATGGCTACACCTTC. It encodes CASSYGTAVNYGYTF.

This clonotype occurred a few times. The chain employs TRBV6-2 or TRBV6-3 and TRBJ2-7; the D is unclear. The V end lost 5 bases, the J end lost 2 bases, and 10 bases lay between the germline ends. The CDR3 contains 13 residues. Germline loops: CDR1 MNHEY, CDR2 SVGEGT. CDR3 amino acids: CASSDRSPYEQYV. CDR3 DNA sequence: TGTGCCAGCAGTGACCGGAGTCCCTACGAGCAGTACGTC.

CDR3 bases: TGTGCCAGCAGTGGGAGCCTAAGGGATACGCAGTATTTT. Its protein is CASSGSLRDTQYF. The gene calls are TRBV6-6 and TRBJ2-3, with D perhaps TRBD2 (5 bases). Per germline, CDR1 MNHNY and CDR2 SVGAGI (reference sequence). The CDR3 runs 13 residues. V was clipped by 5 bases and J by 6 bases, with 12 bases between them.

This clonotype was seen a handful of times. V usage is TRBV12-3 or TRBV12-4 and J usage is TRBJ2-5; a weak D match, TRBD1 (5 bases). The germline V and J ends were trimmed by 3 bases and 3 bases, with 23 bases remaining between them. The CDR3 spans 18 residues. CDR3 protein: CASSLVGLGRAKEETQYF. The CDR3 region has the DNA TGTGCCAGCAGTTTGGTGGGGTTGGGGCGCGCCAAGGAAGAGACCCAGTACTTC.